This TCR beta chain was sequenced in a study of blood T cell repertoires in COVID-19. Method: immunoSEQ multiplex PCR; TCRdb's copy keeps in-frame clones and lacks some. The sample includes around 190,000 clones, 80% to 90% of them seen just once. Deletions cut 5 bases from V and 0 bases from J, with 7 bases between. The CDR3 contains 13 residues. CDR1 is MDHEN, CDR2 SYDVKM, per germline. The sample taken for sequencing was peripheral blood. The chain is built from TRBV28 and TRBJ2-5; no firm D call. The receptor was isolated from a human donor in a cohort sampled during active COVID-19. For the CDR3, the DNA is TGTGCCAGCAGTCGTCGGGACCAAGAGACCCAGTACTTC. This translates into CASSRRDQETQYF.